This is a list of T cell receptor beta chains from one sample in a study of cytomegalovirus exposure and HLA in healthy donors. Clones were read by immunoSEQ multiplex PCR, and TCRdb kept only the in-frame ones, dropping some. This table has around 130,000 clones, just under 75% appearing once. Sequencing input: PBMCs. All receptors derive from a man aged 35 to 55 in good health and CMV-seropositive. The conserved cysteine and the conserved F or W are not part of the CDR3 here. Each record gives: clone size, V gene, CDR3 protein. Some rows have no size entry. The others give once, few or many, or a class for an expanded clone.

size: NA; V: TRBV28; CDR3: ASRTQGFNQPQH
size: NA; V: TRBV5-1; CDR3: ASGGQRQP
size: few; V: TRBV9; CDR3: ASSVVSTGAQNYGYT
size: NA; V: TRBV10-2; CDR3: ASSPGRGAGNTIY
size: NA; V: TRBV11-2; CDR3: ASSLARGLGAGELF
size: NA; V: TRBV5-1; CDR3: ASSLGDQNRGRTGELF
size: NA; V: TRBV28; CDR3: ASSFKMGQSSSNQPQH
size: NA; V: TRBV28; CDR3: ASSAAGSGKLF
size: NA; V: TRBV6-5; CDR3: ASSDWQSIYGYT
size: NA; V: TRBV29-1; CDR3: SAGQGPEQF
size: few; V: TRBV6-5; CDR3: ASSYLGDRPYEQY
size: NA; V: TRBV6-5; CDR3: ASSVRQDSGNTIY
size: few; V: TRBV5-6; CDR3: ASSWGGTTDTQY
size: NA; V: TRBV15; CDR3: ATSLPGQQNTEAF
size: NA; V: TRBV6-6; CDR3: ASSPPGNTEAF
size: NA; V: TRBV18; CDR3: ASSPLSKEYEQY
size: few; V: TRBV4-1; CDR3: ASSQQIGGILEQY
size: few; V: TRBV6-6; CDR3: ASRRDRGGSPLH
size: NA; V: TRBV6-5; CDR3: ASSTSAYEQF
size: NA; V: TRBV19; CDR3: ASSPRDRQNYGYT
size: NA; V: TRBV5-1; CDR3: ASSLGRGSGAF
size: NA; V: TRBV5-1; CDR3: ASSDGQGGVSEQF
size: NA; V: TRBV10-3; CDR3: AISGDRGSSYEQY
size: NA; V: TRBV28; CDR3: ASSSSGTGETQY
size: NA; V: TRBV10-3; CDR3: AIRFPGQGGDYGYT
size: NA; V: TRBV30; CDR3: AWSGEREKPQH
size: once; V: TRBV18; CDR3: ASSPRSGEVTEAF
size: NA; V: TRBV27; CDR3: ASSFAGGGYT
size: NA; V: TRBV7-2; CDR3: ASSRAGGTGELF
size: NA; V: TRBV2; CDR3: ASSERHEKLF
size: NA; V: TRBV9; CDR3: ASSAGQGGEKLF
size: NA; V: TRBV2; CDR3: ASSEYEQETQY
size: few; V: TRBV4-1; CDR3: ASSQGVAGWGTDTQY
size: NA; V: TRBV6-6; CDR3: ASSYSGQGSHNEQF
size: NA; V: TRBV7-2; CDR3: ASSQIGGASTEAF
size: NA; V: TRBV4-2; CDR3: ASSQDAGLSEQY
size: NA; V: TRBV5-1; CDR3: ASSRDRGDYEQY
size: once; V: TRBV7-9; CDR3: ASSFGQGYGYT
size: once; V: TRBV4-1; CDR3: ASSQERVYT
size: NA; V: TRBV10-3; CDR3: ATRQASMNTEAF
size: few; V: TRBV4-2; CDR3: ASSQDEHLTNTGELF
size: NA; V: TRBV11-2; CDR3: ASSTRQGDNEQF
size: NA; V: TRBV18; CDR3: ASSPYKSSYEQY
size: few; V: TRBV7-9; CDR3: ASSLEGATNEKLF
size: NA; V: TRBV7-6; CDR3: ASSLGGGGQSPLH
size: NA; V: TRBV15; CDR3: ATSTHRGGNDEQF
size: NA; V: TRBV28; CDR3: ASSWGRRETQY
size: NA; V: TRBV2; CDR3: ASGRVGYEQY
size: NA; V: TRBV5-1; CDR3: ASSRARGAHEQY
size: NA; V: TRBV7-8; CDR3: ASSGSSGFYEQY
size: NA; V: TRBV6-1; CDR3: AIPGQGAREQF
size: NA; V: TRBV6-1; CDR3: ASSEFLSSGSYEQY
size: NA; V: TRBV29-1; CDR3: SVGTSANEQY